This entry describes one TCR beta chain. CDR1 is WNHNN and CDR2 is SYGVQD in the germline V gene (reference sequence). The CDR3 covers 11 residues. V was pared by 5 bases and J by 5 bases, with 5 bases between. This sample stems from a study of blood T cell repertoires in COVID-19. About the study: In each case, the material was cDNA or gDNA derived from T cells, B-cell-depleted T cells, or PBMCs.

The age range of participants was about 18 to 95 years, with residence in about two dozen US areas. Cohorts were based on clinical histories the participants reported. Authors' processing steps: Nucleated cell counts were estimated from reference gene primer amplification. The protocol was immunoSEQ multiplex PCR, while the TCRdb copy is restricted to in-frame clones and leaves out a portion. For V, J and clone size, that table is used; D and trimming come from the DNA. The data show 470,000 or so clones, roughly nine tenths seen once. Input material: PBMCs or T cells enriched from blood (not recorded which). The clonotype originates from a woman aged 18-29 years with acute COVID-19. The rearrangement joins TRBV10-1 to TRBJ2-3; D might be TRBD1 (5 bases). CDR3 bases: TGCGCCAGCAGTCAGGGAGATACGCAGTATTTT. This sequence encodes CASSQGDTQYF.